The source of this T cell receptor (beta chain) is a study of T-cell memory formation after mild COVID-19. Study findings and constraints: There were some responding clones in pre-infection memory, which suggested that cross-reactive memory had joined.

This clonotype was counted between two and nine times. Its antigen is still unknown. One entry per CDR3 protein results from TCRdb running MiXCR on the 5' RACE reads. The repertoire has roughly 110,000 distinct CDR3 sequences, about 15% of them found once; the top ten carry about 39%. CDR1 is SEHNR, CDR2 FQNEAQ, per germline (reference sequence). The CDR3 has 12 amino acids. V was trimmed by 7 bases and J by 3 bases, leaving 9 bases between them. The source material was PBMCs or a T cell subset sorted from them (not recorded which). This rearrangement joins TRBV7-9 to TRBJ1-2; D is ambiguous. The TCR was taken from a man younger than 30 who had mild COVID-19 (a few samples of this study predate the infection). Cell type and time point are not known. This CDR3 reads CASTNKDYGYTF. CDR3 in DNA: TGTGCCAGCACCAACAAAGACTATGGCTACACCTTC.